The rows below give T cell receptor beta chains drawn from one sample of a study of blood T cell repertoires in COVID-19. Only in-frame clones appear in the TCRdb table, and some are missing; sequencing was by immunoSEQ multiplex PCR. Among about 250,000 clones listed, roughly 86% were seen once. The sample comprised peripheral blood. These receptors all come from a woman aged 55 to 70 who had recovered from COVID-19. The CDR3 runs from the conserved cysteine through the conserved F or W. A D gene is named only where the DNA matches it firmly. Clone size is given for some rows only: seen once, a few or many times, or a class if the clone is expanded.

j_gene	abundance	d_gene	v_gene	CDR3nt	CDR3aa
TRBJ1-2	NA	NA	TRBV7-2	TGTGCCAGCAGCTTAGCTACGGGGTTTCCCTATGGCTACACCTTC	CASSLATGFPYGYTF
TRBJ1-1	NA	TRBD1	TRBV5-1	TGCGCCAGCAGACAAGAATACCCTAACGGGGGACAGCCGCCTGAAGCTTTCTTT	CASRQEYPNGGQPPEAFF
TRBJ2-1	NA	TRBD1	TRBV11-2	TGTGCCAGCAGCGCTACTCTGGACAGGGCCGGTGGGTCCTACAATGAGCAGTTCTTC	CASSATLDRAGGSYNEQFF
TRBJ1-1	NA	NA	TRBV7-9	TGTGCCAGCAGCACCCGACACGGGAACACTGAAGCTTTCTTT	CASSTRHGNTEAFF
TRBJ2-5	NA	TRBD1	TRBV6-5	TGTGCCAGCAGAGGACAGGGAGGCAGGGAGACCCAGTACTTC	CASRGQGGRETQYF
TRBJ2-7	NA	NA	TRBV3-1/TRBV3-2	TGTGCCAGCAGCCACTCGGGTACGAGCTCCTACGAGCAGTACTTC	CASSHSGTSSYEQYF
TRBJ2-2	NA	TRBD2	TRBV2	TGTGCCAGCCAGACCCTAGCGGCTACCGGGGAGCTGTTTTTT	CASQTLAATGELFF
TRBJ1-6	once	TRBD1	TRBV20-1	TGCAGTGCTAGTGCGGGACAGGGGTACTATAATTCACCCCTCCACTTT	CSASAGQGYYNSPLHF
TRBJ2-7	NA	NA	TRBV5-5	TGTGCCAGCAGCATAACTCCTTACGAGCAGTACTTC	CASSITPYEQYF
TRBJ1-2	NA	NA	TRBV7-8	TGTGCCAGCAGCCGAGCGCGGGTTAACTATGGCTACACCTTC	CASSRARVNYGYTF
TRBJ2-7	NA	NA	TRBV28	TGTGCCAGCAGTTTAGCCGGGACCTACGAGCAGTACTTC	CASSLAGTYEQYF
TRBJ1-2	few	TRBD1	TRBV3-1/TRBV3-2	TGTGCCAGCAGCCACGAGGACAGGAAAAGGAATGGCTACACCTTC	CASSHEDRKRNGYTF
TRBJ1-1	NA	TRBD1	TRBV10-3	TGTGCCATCAGTCGGGACAGGGCCCCGGGGGCTGAAGCTTTCTTT	CAISRDRAPGAEAFF
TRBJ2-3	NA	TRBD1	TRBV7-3	TGTGCCAGCAGCTTCTCCGGGACAGGCGGTTCAGATACGCAGTATTTT	CASSFSGTGGSDTQYF
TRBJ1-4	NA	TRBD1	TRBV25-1	TGTGCCAGCAGGGACCCGGGACAGAGTGATGAAAAACTGTTTTTT	CASRDPGQSDEKLFF
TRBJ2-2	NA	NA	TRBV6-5	TGTGCCACAGGCCAGACCATTAGCACCGGGGAGCTGTTTTTT	CATGQTISTGELFF
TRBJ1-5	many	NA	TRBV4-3	TGCGCCAGCAGCCAAGAATTCGATTGGGGCAGCAGCAATCAGCCCCAGCATTTT	CASSQEFDWGSSNQPQHF
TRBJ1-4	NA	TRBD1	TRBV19	TGTGCCAGTAGCTTCCCGGGACAGGGATTGAAGGAAAAACTGTTTTTT	CASSFPGQGLKEKLFF
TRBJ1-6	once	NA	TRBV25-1	TGTGCCAGCAGTGGTTACGGGGATTTACCCCTCCACTTT	CASSGYGDLPLHF
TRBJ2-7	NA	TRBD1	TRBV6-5	TGTGCCAGCAGTATCGGACAGGGACCCTACGAGCAGTACTTC	CASSIGQGPYEQYF
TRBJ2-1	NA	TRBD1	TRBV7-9	TGTGCCAGCAGCAGGAAGGTTGGACAGGGTGGGTCCTACAATGAGCAGTTCTTC	CASSRKVGQGGSYNEQFF
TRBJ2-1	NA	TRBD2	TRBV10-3	TGTGCCATCAGTGAGGAGCGGGGGGGCAGGGTCTTC	CAISEERGGRVF
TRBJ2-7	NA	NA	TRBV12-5	TGTGCTAGTGGTGCCCCGCGGGGTTCCTACGAGCAGTACTTC	CASGAPRGSYEQYF
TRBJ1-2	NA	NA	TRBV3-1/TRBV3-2	TGTGCCAGCAGCCAAGATGCCAGGGTAGGAGGCTACACCTTC	CASSQDARVGGYTF
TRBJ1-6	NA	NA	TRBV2	TGTGCCACTTCCCGGGACATGAACTATAATTCACCCCTCCACTTT	CATSRDMNYNSPLHF
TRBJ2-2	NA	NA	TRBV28	TGTGCCATCCAGGGCACCGGGGAGCTGTTTTTT	CAIQGTGELFF
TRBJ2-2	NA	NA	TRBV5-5	TGTGCCAGCAGCTTGGGACTGACAGGCACGAACACCGGGGAGCTGTTTTTT	CASSLGLTGTNTGELFF